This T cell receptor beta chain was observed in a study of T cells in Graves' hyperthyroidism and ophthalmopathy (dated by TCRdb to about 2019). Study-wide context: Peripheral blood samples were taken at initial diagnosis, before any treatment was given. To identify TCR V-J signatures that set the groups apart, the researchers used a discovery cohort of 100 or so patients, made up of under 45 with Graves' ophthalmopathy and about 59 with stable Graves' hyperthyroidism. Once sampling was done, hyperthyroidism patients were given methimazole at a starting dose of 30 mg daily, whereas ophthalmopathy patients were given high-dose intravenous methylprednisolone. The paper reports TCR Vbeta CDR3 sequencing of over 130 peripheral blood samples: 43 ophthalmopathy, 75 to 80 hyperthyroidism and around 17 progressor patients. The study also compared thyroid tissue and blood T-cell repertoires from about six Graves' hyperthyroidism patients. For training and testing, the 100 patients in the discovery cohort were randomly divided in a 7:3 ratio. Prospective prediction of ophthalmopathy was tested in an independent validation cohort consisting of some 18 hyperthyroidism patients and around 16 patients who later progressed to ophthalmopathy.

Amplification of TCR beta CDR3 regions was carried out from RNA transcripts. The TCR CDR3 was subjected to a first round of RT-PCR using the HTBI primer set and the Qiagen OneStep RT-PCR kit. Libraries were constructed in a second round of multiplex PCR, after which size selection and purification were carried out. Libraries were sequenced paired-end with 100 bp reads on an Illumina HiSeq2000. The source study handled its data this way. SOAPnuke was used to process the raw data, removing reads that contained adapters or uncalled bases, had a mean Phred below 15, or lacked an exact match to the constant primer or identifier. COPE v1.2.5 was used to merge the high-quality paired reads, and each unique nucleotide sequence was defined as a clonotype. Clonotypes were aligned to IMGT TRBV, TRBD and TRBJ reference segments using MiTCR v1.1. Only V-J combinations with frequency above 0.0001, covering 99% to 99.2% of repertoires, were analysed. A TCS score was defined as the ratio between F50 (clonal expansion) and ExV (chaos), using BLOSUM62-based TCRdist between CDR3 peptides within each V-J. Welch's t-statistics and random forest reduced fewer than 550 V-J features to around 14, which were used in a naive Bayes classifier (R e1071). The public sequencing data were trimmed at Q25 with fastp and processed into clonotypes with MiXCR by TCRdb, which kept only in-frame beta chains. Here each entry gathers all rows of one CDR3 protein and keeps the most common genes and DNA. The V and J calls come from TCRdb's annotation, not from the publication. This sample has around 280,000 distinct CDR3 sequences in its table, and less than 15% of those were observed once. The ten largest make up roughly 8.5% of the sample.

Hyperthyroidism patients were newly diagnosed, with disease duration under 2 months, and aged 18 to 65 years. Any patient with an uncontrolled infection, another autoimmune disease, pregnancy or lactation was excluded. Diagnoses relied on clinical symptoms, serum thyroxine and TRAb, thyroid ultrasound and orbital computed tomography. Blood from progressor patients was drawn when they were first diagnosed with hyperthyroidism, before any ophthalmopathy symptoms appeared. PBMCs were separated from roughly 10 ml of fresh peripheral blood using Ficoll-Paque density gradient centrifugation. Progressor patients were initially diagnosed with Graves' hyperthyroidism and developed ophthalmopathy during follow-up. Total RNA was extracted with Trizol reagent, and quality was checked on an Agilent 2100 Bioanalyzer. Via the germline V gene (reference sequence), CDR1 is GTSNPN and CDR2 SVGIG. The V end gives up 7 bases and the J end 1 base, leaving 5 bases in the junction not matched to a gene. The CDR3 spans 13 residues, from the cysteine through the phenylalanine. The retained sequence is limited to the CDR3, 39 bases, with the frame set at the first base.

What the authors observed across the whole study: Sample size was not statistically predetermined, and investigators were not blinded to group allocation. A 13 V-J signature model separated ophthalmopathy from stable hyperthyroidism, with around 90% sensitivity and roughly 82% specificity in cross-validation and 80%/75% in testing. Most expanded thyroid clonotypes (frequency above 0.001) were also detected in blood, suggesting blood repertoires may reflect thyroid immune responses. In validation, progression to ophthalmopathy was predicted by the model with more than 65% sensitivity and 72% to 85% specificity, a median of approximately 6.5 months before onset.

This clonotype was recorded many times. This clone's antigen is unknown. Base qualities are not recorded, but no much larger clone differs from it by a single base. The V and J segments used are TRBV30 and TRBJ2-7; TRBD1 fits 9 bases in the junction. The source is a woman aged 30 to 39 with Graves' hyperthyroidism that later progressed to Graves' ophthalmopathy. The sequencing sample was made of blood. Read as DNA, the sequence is TGTGCCTCGTCCGGGACAGGGTCCTACGAGCAGTACTTC. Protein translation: CASSGTGSYEQYF.